The clone carrying this T cell receptor beta chain was picked up a small number of times. What it recognizes is unknown. The data stem from a study of beta chain features in type 1 diabetes. Reverse transcribing all isolated RNA meant expressed TCRB transcripts were sequenced. Clones were sequenced by immunoSEQ multiplex PCR, and TCRdb holds only the in-frame ones, with some missing. The table lists over 600,000 clones, around 12% of them singletons, with roughly 0.12% in the top ten. Overall study results and limits: Shortening of TCRB CDR3s, moderate but significant, appeared in all four CD4+ subsets of Type 1 diabetes patients.

Looked up from germline, CDR1 is MDHEN and CDR2 is SYDVKM. The V segment lost 5 bases and the J segment 0 bases; nucleotides outside the gene matches: 7. The CDR3 spans 15 residues. Sorting that relied on CD45RO/CCR7/CD25/CD127/CD95/CD27 yielded CD4+ naive, central memory, regulatory and stem cell-like memory cells. Sequenced: naive CD4+ T cells from blood. This sequence originates from a man younger than 40 with type 1 diabetes. J is TRBJ2-7 and V is TRBV28, with 7 positions matching TRBD1. The CDR3 is CASSLTTGSSYEQYF. The CDR3 nucleotides read TGTGCCAGCAGTCTTACGACAGGGAGCTCCTACGAGCAGTACTTC.